Below, 19 T cell receptor beta chains from the same sample are listed, as sequenced in a study of cytomegalovirus exposure and HLA in healthy donors. Sequencing used immunoSEQ multiplex PCR; TCRdb keeps in-frame clones, though not all of them. Of 200,000 to 250,000 clones listed, almost 90% are singletons. The source material was PBMCs. These TCRs come from a woman aged 18-29 years in good health and CMV-seronegative.

The chain couples TRBV4-1 to TRBJ2-1; a weak D match, TRBD1 (5 bases). The CDR3 extends over 13 amino acids. Germline assignment: CDR1 MGHRA and CDR2 YSYEKL. The ends were cut back, 3 bases at V and 5 bases at J, with 8 bases in the middle. The CDR3 loop is CASSHATDNEQFF. As DNA, the CDR3 is TGCGCCAGCAGCCACGCGACAGACAATGAGCAGTTCTTC.

The gene calls are TRBV7-9 and TRBJ2-1; 7 bases fit TRBD2. Germline loops: CDR1 SEHNR, CDR2 FQNEAQ (reference sequence). J was trimmed by 7 bases and V by 3 bases; bases with no gene match: 9. The CDR3 is made up of 15 amino acids. CDR3 DNA: TGTGCCAGCAGCTTTGACGGGAGGTGGGTGAATGAGCAGTTCTTC. Protein sequence: CASSFDGRWVNEQFF. Looking up the rest from reference TRBV7-9 and TRBJ2-1 gives the full variable domain: DTGVSQNPRHKITKRGQNVTFRCDPISEHNRLYWYRQTLGQGPEFLTYFQNEAQLEKSRLLSDRFSAERPKGSFSTLEIQRTEQGDSAMYLCASSFDGRWVNEQFFGPGTRLTVL.

The chain couples TRBV29-1 to TRBJ1-2; D is unresolved. Trimming took 2 bases from V and 2 from J, leaving 6 bases between them. The CDR3 is 12 amino acids. Germline V gene lookup returns CDR1 SQVTM and CDR2 ANQGSEA. The CDR3 DNA follows: TGCAGCGTTGAATCTCTGAACTATGGCTACACCTTC. It encodes CSVESLNYGYTF.

The chain links TRBV11-1 to TRBJ1-2; 9 bases are a match to TRBD1. The CDR3 is 19 amino acids. Germline V lookup: CDR1 SGHAT, CDR2 FQDESV (reference sequence). The V gene end was trimmed by 2 bases and the J gene end by 2 bases; junction bases not matched to a gene: 15. CDR3 bases: TGTGCCAGCAGCTTAAGAGGGGCCGGGACAGGGAGAAGAAACTATGGCTACACCTTC. It codes for CASSLRGAGTGRRNYGYTF.

This clone was seen a single time. CDR3 region: CASSVQGTQNTGELFF. The CDR3 region has the DNA TGTGCCAGCAGCGTACAGGGGACCCAGAACACCGGGGAGCTGTTTTTT. The V call is TRBV2, the J call TRBJ2-2, with TRBD1 matching over 7 bases. Germline CDR1 SNHLY, CDR2 FYNNEI. V was clipped by 6 bases and J by 1 base; unmatched bases: 8. The CDR3 has 16 residues. The full variable domain, its missing parts supplied by reference TRBV2 and TRBJ2-2, is EPEVTQTPSHQVTQMGQEVILRCVPISNHLYFYWYRQILGQKVEFLVSFYNNEISEKSEIFDDQFSVERPDGSNFTLKIRSTKLEDSAMYFCASSVQGTQNTGELFFGEGSRLTVL.

In its sample, this clone was seen many times. The chain employs TRBV7-9 and TRBJ2-1; TRBD2 agrees at 12 bases. V trimming: 5 bases; J trimming: 12 bases; junction bases outside the gene matches: 14. This CDR3 comprises 16 residues. Germline loops: CDR1 SEHNR, CDR2 FQNEAQ (reference sequence). The CDR3 DNA sequence: TGTGCCAGCAGCCCCCGGGGAGGACTAGCGGGACAGGGGCAGTTCTTC. It specifies CASSPRGGLAGQGQFF.

V is TRBV30 and J is TRBJ2-7, with 9 bases aligning to TRBD1. The V segment lost 0 bases and the J segment 2 bases; nucleotides outside the gene matches: 2. CDR1 is GTSNPN, CDR2 SVGIG, per germline (reference sequence). CDR3 length: 14 residues. CDR3 residues: CAWSVGQGTYEQYF. Written as DNA, the CDR3 is TGTGCCTGGAGTGTGGGACAGGGCACCTACGAGCAGTACTTC.

The table lists this clone with a few counts. Other DNA sequences in this sample translate to the same CDR3. This chain links TRBV5-4 with TRBJ1-1; maybe TRBD1 (6 bases). Trimming removed 3 bases from V and 0 bases from J, with 9 bases in between. CDR1 and CDR2 (germline): SGHNT, YYREEE (reference sequence). CDR3 length equals 14 residues. The CDR3 loop reads CASSSTGLNTEAFF. The CDR3 DNA sequence: TGTGCCAGCAGCTCCACAGGGCTGAACACTGAAGCTTTCTTT.

This clone was picked up one time. The chain has TRBV7-2 and TRBJ2-7; D gene unclear. This CDR3 comprises 15 residues. In germline, CDR1 is SGHTA, CDR2 FQGNSA. V was shortened by 4 bases and J by 0 bases, with 13 bases between the two germline ends. The CDR3 is CASSYSPGVSYEQYF. In DNA form, the CDR3 reads TGTGCCAGCAGCTACTCCCCCGGAGTCTCCTACGAGCAGTACTTC.

This chain joins TRBV28 and TRBJ1-4; 9 bases fit TRBD1. Unmatched junction bases numbered 9, after V lost 6 bases and J lost 1 base. Germline V gene sequence: CDR1 MDHEN, CDR2 SYDVKM. The CDR3 consists of 17 residues. DNA for the CDR3: TGTGCCAGCAGCATGCCCGGGACAGGGTTAACTAATGAAAAACTGTTTTTT. This encodes CASSMPGTGLTNEKLFF.

In this sample, this clone turned up once. The V gene is TRBV5-6, the J gene TRBJ1-1, with D unresolved. From germline, CDR1 is SGHDT and CDR2 YYEEEE. The CDR3 has 15 amino acids. With 0 bases removed from V and 3 bases from J, the gap between germline ends came to 12 bases. This CDR3 is CASSLARNWYTEAFF. CDR3 bases: TGTGCCAGCAGCTTGGCCAGGAATTGGTACACTGAAGCTTTCTTT.

This chain joins TRBV18 and TRBJ1-2; perhaps TRBD1 as D (5 bases). The length of the CDR3 is 15 residues. The germline V gene has CDR1 KGHSH and CDR2 LQKENI. The germline V and J ends were trimmed by 3 bases and 0 bases, with 11 bases remaining between them. The CDR3 sequence: CASSPGGEPNYGYTF. The DNA of the CDR3 is TGTGCCAGCTCACCGGGGGGTGAGCCTAACTATGGCTACACCTTC.

The chain carries TRBV10-3 and TRBJ1-5; the D gene is possibly TRBD1 (6 bases). The CDR3 runs to 14 residues. Germline values: CDR1 ENHRY, CDR2 SYGVKD. Between the trimmed V and J ends, which lost 5 bases and 4 bases, there was a span of 12 bases. CDR3 in DNA: TGTGCCATCAGTTTGACAGGCCTTAATCAGCCCCAGCATTTT. Translated: CAISLTGLNQPQHF.

The chain carries TRBV7-6 and TRBJ2-7; possibly TRBD1 for D (5 bases). V was clipped by 7 bases and J by 2 bases, with 15 bases between them. CDR1 SGHVS and CDR2 FNYEAQ come from the germline V gene. The CDR3 runs to 14 residues. CDR3 sequence reads: CASTPQGSTYEQYF. The CDR3 bases are TGTGCCAGCACCCCTCAGGGCAGCACCTACGAGCAGTACTTC.

The chain joins TRBV7-2 to TRBJ1-5; possibly TRBD1 for D (6 bases). The CDR3 sequence is 15 residues long. Germline V gene lookup returns CDR1 SGHTA and CDR2 FQGNSA. V gave up 2 bases and J gave up 1 base, with 9 bases separating them. CDR3 protein: CASSLRTASNQPQHF. The CDR3 DNA sequence: TGTGCCAGCAGCTTAAGGACAGCGAGCAATCAGCCCCAGCATTTT.

The rearrangement links TRBV27 to TRBJ1-1, with 10 bases aligning to TRBD1. The CDR3 spans 17 residues. Germline V gene lookup returns CDR1 MNHEY and CDR2 SMNVEV (reference sequence). J lost 0 bases, V lost 2 bases, and 6 bases had no gene match. CDR3 loop: CASSLLPGTGVNTEAFF. The CDR3 DNA reads TGTGCCAGCAGTTTACTCCCCGGGACAGGGGTGAACACTGAAGCTTTCTTT.

This clone was picked up one time. The chain carries TRBV5-1 and TRBJ2-7; 8 positions match TRBD1. V was pared by 2 bases and J by 4 bases, with 5 bases of the junction left unmatched. The CDR3 totals 14 residues. Germline-derived CDR1 and CDR2 are SGHRS and YFSETQ. CDR3 sequence reads: CASSFTGGYYEQYF. CDR3 bases: TGCGCCAGCAGCTTTACAGGGGGTTATTACGAGCAGTACTTC.

Notes on this clone: The junction departs from germline at one end; a sequencing error may be responsible. This chain joins TRBV2 and TRBJ2-5; D is unclear. The V gene's germline CDR1 is SNHLY and CDR2 FYNNEI. This CDR3 has 13 residues. The CDR3 is CASSDLTSETQYF. CDR3 nucleotides: TGTGCCAGCAGTGATCTTACCTCGGAGACTCAGTACTTC.

The chain has TRBV28 and TRBJ1-4; a possible D gene is TRBD1 (5 bases). Looked up from germline, CDR1 is MDHEN and CDR2 is SYDVKM. There are 14 residues in the CDR3. Between the trimmed V and J ends, which lost 6 bases and 3 bases, there was a span of 11 bases. CDR3 loop: CASRGGGANEKLFF. CDR3 DNA: TGTGCCAGCAGGGGGGGAGGCGCTAATGAAAAACTGTTTTTT.